The present TCR beta chain was sequenced within a study of metastatic and nonmetastatic thyroid tumors (dated by TCRdb to between 2020 and 2021). Regarding the study in general: The researchers compared repertoires between peripheral blood samples and tumor or nodule tissue samples from patients with malignant or benign thyroid disease. Study-level results and caveats: In both blood and tumor samples, TCR beta diversity was reported to be significantly higher in malignant tumors than in benign nodules.

No patient had received any treatment before thyroid surgery. Using T-cell receptor beta sequencing, the study looked back at clinical samples from patients collected from the early 2010s to the late 2010s. V sheds 1 base and J sheds 5 bases, leaving 12 bases between their ends. From the germline V gene, CDR1 is SGHRS and CDR2 is YFSETQ. From the cysteine through the phenylalanine, the CDR3 covers 14 amino acids. Only the CDR3 part of the read is kept: 42 bases, read in frame from the first base. Of note for this clone: Its antigen remains unidentified. Nothing much larger sits one base from this clone, and base qualities are not available.

The receptor library was made with PCR. Sequencing used an Illumina HiSeq 4000. High-throughput sequencing was used to profile the TCR beta-chain CDR3 region of each patient. From the authors' description of their analysis: A classifier to discriminate distant-metastatic papillary thyroid cancer patients was built from CDR3 differences across clinicopathological groups. The Shannon index was used to measure repertoire diversity, and the Morisita-Horn index was used to measure how similar tumor and blood repertoires were. The public reads were run again by TCRdb, first through fastp at Q25 and then through MiXCR, and only productive beta chains were kept. TCRdb, not the authors, supplied the V and J calls. The sample table shows 24,000 or so clones, and about 20% are seen once. Roughly an eighth of the sample is in the top ten clones.

The V and J genes are TRBV5-1 and TRBJ1-1; no D gene call is confident. Sequencing was carried out using tumor tissue. The sequence came from a female donor with papillary thyroid cancer or a benign thyroid nodule (not recorded which). Some clones in this sample may be carry-over from other donors' samples. The CDR3 region: CASSLNLRDTEAFF. At the DNA level, the sequence is TGCGCCAGCAGCTTGAACTTACGGGATACTGAAGCTTTCTTT.